These T cell receptor beta chains were read from a single sample in a study of Ad26.COV2.S vaccination and SARS-CoV-2 variants. Profiled with immunoSEQ multiplex PCR; TCRdb holds only in-frame clones, not every one. The sample lists 180,000 or so clones; around 90% were seen once. This sample comprised peripheral blood, obtained after recovery from COVID-19. The receptors were gathered from a human donor who had recovered from COVID-19. Both conserved end residues are part of each CDR3. A D gene is named only where the DNA matches it firmly. Some rows have no size entry. The others give once, few or many, or a class for an expanded clone.

d_call: TRBD2; j_call: TRBJ2-1; v_call: TRBV3-1/TRBV3-2; clone_size: once; cdr3_nt: TGTGCCAGCAGCCAAGATAGGGAGCGGGAGAGCTTAGGCAATGAGCAGTTCTTC; cdr3_aa: CASSQDRERESLGNEQFF
d_call: -; j_call: TRBJ1-2; v_call: TRBV2; clone_size: -; cdr3_nt: TGTGCCAGCAGTGAACGCGCAGGCTATGGCTACACCTTC; cdr3_aa: CASSERAGYGYTF
d_call: TRBD1; j_call: TRBJ1-2; v_call: TRBV19; clone_size: -; cdr3_nt: TGTGCCAGTAGTGTCGGACAGGGGAAAGGAGGCTACACCTTC; cdr3_aa: CASSVGQGKGGYTF
d_call: -; j_call: TRBJ1-5; v_call: TRBV21-1; clone_size: -; cdr3_nt: TGTGCCAGCAGCAGCCGGGACAGGGTGCAGCCCCAGCATTTT; cdr3_aa: CASSSRDRVQPQHF
d_call: TRBD1; j_call: TRBJ1-2; v_call: TRBV19; clone_size: -; cdr3_nt: TGTGCCACCCTCCGACAGGGGCATAACTATGGCTACACCTTC; cdr3_aa: CATLRQGHNYGYTF
d_call: -; j_call: TRBJ2-2; v_call: TRBV7-8; clone_size: once; cdr3_nt: TGTGCCAGCTCCCCTGGGCTGTTTTTT; cdr3_aa: CASSPGLFF
d_call: -; j_call: TRBJ1-2; v_call: TRBV7-8; clone_size: once; cdr3_nt: TGTGCCAGCAGCTTAGCCGGACAGCAAGCTAACTATGGCTACACCTTC; cdr3_aa: CASSLAGQQANYGYTF
d_call: -; j_call: TRBJ2-7; v_call: TRBV12-5; clone_size: few; cdr3_nt: TGTGCTAGTGGTTTGTCGACTATATACGAGCAGTACTTC; cdr3_aa: CASGLSTIYEQYF
d_call: -; j_call: TRBJ1-2; v_call: TRBV12-3/TRBV12-4; clone_size: few; cdr3_nt: TGTGCCAGCAGTGGCGACACCACCTATGGCTACACCTTC; cdr3_aa: CASSGDTTYGYTF
d_call: TRBD2; j_call: TRBJ2-3; v_call: TRBV7-9; clone_size: -; cdr3_nt: TGTGCCAGCAGCTTAGTCAGCGGGGTCACAGATACGCAGTATTTT; cdr3_aa: CASSLVSGVTDTQYF
d_call: -; j_call: TRBJ1-6; v_call: TRBV2; clone_size: -; cdr3_nt: TGTGCCAGCAGTCTCGGACGGAATAATTCACCCCTCCACTTT; cdr3_aa: CASSLGRNNSPLHF
d_call: -; j_call: TRBJ2-1; v_call: TRBV18; clone_size: -; cdr3_nt: TGTGCCAGCTCACCACCCCTATCCAATGAGCAGTTCTTC; cdr3_aa: CASSPPLSNEQFF
d_call: -; j_call: TRBJ2-5; v_call: TRBV19; clone_size: -; cdr3_nt: TGTGCCAGTAGTAACCCAGACTCACAAAATTGGGTGCCCCAGTACTTC; cdr3_aa: CASSNPDSQNWVPQYF
d_call: -; j_call: TRBJ1-6; v_call: TRBV7-3; clone_size: few; cdr3_nt: TGTGCCAGCAGCTTACTCCCGACAAGGTTGACACCCCTCCACTTT; cdr3_aa: CASSLLPTRLTPLHF
d_call: -; j_call: TRBJ2-3; v_call: TRBV7-9; clone_size: -; cdr3_nt: TGTGCCAGCAGCTTAATGAGGGGCGTTGTGACAGATACGCAGTATTTT; cdr3_aa: CASSLMRGVVTDTQYF
d_call: -; j_call: TRBJ2-1; v_call: TRBV2; clone_size: -; cdr3_nt: TGTGCCAGCGGTCTGGGGGTCCTTCTCTCCTACAATGAGCAGTTCTTC; cdr3_aa: CASGLGVLLSYNEQFF
d_call: TRBD1; j_call: TRBJ1-4; v_call: TRBV5-4; clone_size: once; cdr3_nt: TGTGCCAGCAGCTTGGGTGGACAGGGTGAAGAAAAACTGTTTTTT; cdr3_aa: CASSLGGQGEEKLFF
d_call: TRBD2; j_call: TRBJ2-7; v_call: TRBV15; clone_size: -; cdr3_nt: TGTGCCACCAGCAGACAGGCTAGCGGGATTGGTGAGCAGTACTTC; cdr3_aa: CATSRQASGIGEQYF
d_call: -; j_call: TRBJ2-3; v_call: TRBV19; clone_size: once; cdr3_nt: TGTGCCAGTGGACTTGGGGCAGGGGCAGATACGCAGTATTTT; cdr3_aa: CASGLGAGADTQYF
d_call: -; j_call: TRBJ2-7; v_call: TRBV18; clone_size: -; cdr3_nt: TGTGCCAGCTCATGGGGTGGTCTGGGCGAGCAGTACTTC; cdr3_aa: CASSWGGLGEQYF
d_call: TRBD1; j_call: TRBJ1-5; v_call: TRBV4-2; clone_size: -; cdr3_nt: TGTGCCAGCAGCCAAATTCCCTCAGGGGGCTCCTATAGCAATCAGCCCCAGCATTTT; cdr3_aa: CASSQIPSGGSYSNQPQHF
d_call: -; j_call: TRBJ1-1; v_call: TRBV10-3; clone_size: -; cdr3_nt: TGTGCCATCAATGAAGGGACGAACACTGAAGCTTTCTTT; cdr3_aa: CAINEGTNTEAFF
d_call: -; j_call: TRBJ2-1; v_call: TRBV5-6; clone_size: -; cdr3_nt: TGTGCCAGCAGCTTCTTCATTTCGAATGAGCAGTTCTTC; cdr3_aa: CASSFFISNEQFF
d_call: TRBD2; j_call: TRBJ2-1; v_call: TRBV10-3; clone_size: -; cdr3_nt: TGTGCCATCAGTTTCTCGACAGCGGGAGTCAATGAGCAGTTCTTC; cdr3_aa: CAISFSTAGVNEQFF
d_call: -; j_call: TRBJ1-5; v_call: TRBV7-2; clone_size: -; cdr3_nt: TGTGCCAGCAGCTCACTCGGGACACGGCAGCCCCAGCATTTT; cdr3_aa: CASSSLGTRQPQHF